The source of this T cell receptor (beta chain) is a study of molecular identifiers for immune sequencing clone quantification. Libraries of bulk TCR were made by previously described methods (with listed TCR primers). MiXCR, applied by TCRdb to the PCR reads, yields one record per CDR3 protein. Of about 54,000 distinct CDR3 sequences detected, about 25% appear once; the ten largest clones hold 1.5% to 2%. This clonotype has a count of ten or more. V dropped 8 bases and J dropped 9 bases, with 17 bases sitting between them. Germline V CDR1 and CDR2: SGHVS, FNYEAQ. The CDR3 contains 13 residues. The material sequenced was naive CD8+ T cells from blood, with Jurkat cell RNA spiked in. The subset: FACS-sorted CD8+CD4-CCR7+CD45RA+ naive T cells. This clonotype was obtained from a human donor in good health. Some libraries in this study had Jurkat cell RNA spiked in. The chain employs TRBV7-6 and TRBJ2-1, with D uncertain. The CDR3 protein is CASVPLERGEQFF. In DNA form, the CDR3 reads TGTGCCAGCGTCCCTTTGGAACGCGGTGAGCAGTTCTTC.